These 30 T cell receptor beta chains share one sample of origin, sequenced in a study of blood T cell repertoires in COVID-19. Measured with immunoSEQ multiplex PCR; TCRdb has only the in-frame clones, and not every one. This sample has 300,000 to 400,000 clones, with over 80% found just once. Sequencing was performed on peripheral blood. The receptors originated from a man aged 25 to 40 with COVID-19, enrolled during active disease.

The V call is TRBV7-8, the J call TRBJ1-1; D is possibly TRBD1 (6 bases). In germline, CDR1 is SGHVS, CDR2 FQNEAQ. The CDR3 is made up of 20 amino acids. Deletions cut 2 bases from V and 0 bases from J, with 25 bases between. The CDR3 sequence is CASSLPSAGADGLMNTEAFF. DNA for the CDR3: TGTGCCAGCAGCTTACCTAGCGCGGGGGCAGACGGACTCATGAACACTGAAGCTTTCTTT.

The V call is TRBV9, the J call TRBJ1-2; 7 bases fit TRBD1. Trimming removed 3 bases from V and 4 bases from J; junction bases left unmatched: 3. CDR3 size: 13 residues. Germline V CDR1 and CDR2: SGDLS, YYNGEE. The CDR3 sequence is CASSGQGVYGYTF. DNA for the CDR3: TGTGCCAGCAGCGGACAGGGTGTCTATGGCTACACCTTC. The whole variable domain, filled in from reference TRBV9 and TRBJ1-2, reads DSGVTQTPKHLITATGQRVTLRCSPRSGDLSVYWYQQSLDQGLQFLIQYYNGEERAKGNILERFSAQQFPDLHSELNLSSLELGDSALYFCASSGQGVYGYTFGSGTRLTVV.

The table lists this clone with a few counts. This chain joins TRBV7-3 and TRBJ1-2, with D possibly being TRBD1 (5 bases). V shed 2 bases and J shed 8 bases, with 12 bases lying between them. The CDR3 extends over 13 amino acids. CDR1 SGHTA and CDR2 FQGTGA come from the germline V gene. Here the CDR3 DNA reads TGTGCCAGCAGCTTAGACAGACGGCGAGGCTACACCTTC. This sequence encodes CASSLDRRRGYTF.

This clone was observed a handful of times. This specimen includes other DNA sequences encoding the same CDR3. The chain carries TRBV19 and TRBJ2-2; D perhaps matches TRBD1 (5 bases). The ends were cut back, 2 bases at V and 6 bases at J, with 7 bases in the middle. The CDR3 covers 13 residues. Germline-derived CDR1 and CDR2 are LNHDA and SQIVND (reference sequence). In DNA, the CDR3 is TGTGCCAGTAGTATAAGGGGATCCGGGGAGCTGTTTTTT. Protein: CASSIRGSGELFF. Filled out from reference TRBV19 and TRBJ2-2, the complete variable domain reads DGGITQSPKYLFRKEGQNVTLSCEQNLNHDAMYWYRQDPGQGLRLIYYSQIVNDFQKGDIAEGYSVSREKKESFPLTVTSAQKNPTAFYLCASSIRGSGELFFGEGSRLTVL.

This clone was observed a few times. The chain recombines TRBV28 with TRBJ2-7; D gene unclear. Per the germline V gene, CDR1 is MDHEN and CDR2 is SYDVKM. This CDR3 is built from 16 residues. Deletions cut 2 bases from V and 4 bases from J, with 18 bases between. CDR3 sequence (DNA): TGTGCCAGCAGTTTACATAAGCCCGATCCCCCTTACGAGCAGTACTTC. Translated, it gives CASSLHKPDPPYEQYF.

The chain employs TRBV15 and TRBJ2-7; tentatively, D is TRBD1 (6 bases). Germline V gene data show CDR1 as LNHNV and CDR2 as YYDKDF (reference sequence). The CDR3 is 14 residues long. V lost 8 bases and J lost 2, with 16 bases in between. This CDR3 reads CATGVGTRPYEQYF. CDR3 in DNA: TGTGCCACCGGGGTCGGGACAAGACCCTACGAGCAGTACTTC.

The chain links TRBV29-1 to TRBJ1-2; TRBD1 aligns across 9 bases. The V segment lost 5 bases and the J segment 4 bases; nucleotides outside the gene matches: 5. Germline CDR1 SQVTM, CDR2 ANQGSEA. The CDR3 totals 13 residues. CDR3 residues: CSVTPQGAYGYTF. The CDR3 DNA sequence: TGCAGCGTTACCCCACAGGGGGCCTATGGCTACACCTTC. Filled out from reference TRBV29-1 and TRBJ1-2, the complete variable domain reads SAVISQKPSRDICQRGTSLTIQCQVDSQVTMMFWYRQQPGQSLTLIATANQGSEATYESGFVIDKFPISRPNLTFSTLTVSNMSPEDSSIYLCSVTPQGAYGYTFGSGTRLTVV.

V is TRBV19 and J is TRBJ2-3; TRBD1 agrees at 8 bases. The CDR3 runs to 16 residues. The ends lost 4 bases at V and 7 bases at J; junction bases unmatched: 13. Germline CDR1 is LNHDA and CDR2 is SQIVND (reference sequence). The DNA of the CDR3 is TGTGCCAGTAGTAAACTCGGGACAGGCCCAACGAATACGCAGTATTTT. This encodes CASSKLGTGPTNTQYF.

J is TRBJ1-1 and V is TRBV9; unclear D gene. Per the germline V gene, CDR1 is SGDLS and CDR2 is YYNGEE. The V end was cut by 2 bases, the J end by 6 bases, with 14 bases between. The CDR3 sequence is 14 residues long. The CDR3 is CASSVEGGQAEAFF. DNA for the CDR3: TGTGCCAGCAGCGTTGAGGGTGGTCAAGCTGAAGCTTTCTTT.

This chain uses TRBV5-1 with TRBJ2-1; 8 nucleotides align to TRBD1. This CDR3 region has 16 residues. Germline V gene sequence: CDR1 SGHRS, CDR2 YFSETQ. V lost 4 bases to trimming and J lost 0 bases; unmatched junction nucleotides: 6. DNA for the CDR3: TGCGCCAGCAGCATCGGGACAGGAACCTCCTACAATGAGCAGTTCTTC. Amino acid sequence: CASSIGTGTSYNEQFF.

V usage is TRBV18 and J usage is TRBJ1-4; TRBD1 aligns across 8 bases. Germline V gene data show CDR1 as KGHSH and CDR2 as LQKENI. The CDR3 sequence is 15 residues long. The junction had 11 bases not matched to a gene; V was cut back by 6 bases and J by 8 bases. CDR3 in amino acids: CASSSDRGPGEKLFF. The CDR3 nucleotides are TGTGCCAGCTCGTCTGACAGGGGCCCGGGGGAAAAACTGTTTTTT.

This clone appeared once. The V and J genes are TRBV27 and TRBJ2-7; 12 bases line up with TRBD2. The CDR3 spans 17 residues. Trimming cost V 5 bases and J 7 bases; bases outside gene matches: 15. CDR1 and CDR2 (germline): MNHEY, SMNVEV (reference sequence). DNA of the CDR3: TGTGCCAGCAGTGGCTACCCTCTAGCGGGGGGGGACTATGAGCAGTACTTC. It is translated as CASSGYPLAGGDYEQYF.

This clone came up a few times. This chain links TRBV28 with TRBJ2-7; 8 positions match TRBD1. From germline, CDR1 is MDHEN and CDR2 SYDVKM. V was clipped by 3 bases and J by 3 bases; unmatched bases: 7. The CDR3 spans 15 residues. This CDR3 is CASSFPTGVVYEQYF. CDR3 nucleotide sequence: TGTGCCAGCAGTTTCCCGACAGGGGTAGTCTACGAGCAGTACTTC.

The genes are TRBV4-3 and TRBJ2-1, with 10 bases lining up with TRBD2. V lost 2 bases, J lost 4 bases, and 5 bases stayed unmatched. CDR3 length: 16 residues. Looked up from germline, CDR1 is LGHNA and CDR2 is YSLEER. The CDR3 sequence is CASSQQGLAFYNEQFF. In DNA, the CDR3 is TGCGCCAGCAGCCAACAGGGACTAGCGTTTTACAATGAGCAGTTCTTC.

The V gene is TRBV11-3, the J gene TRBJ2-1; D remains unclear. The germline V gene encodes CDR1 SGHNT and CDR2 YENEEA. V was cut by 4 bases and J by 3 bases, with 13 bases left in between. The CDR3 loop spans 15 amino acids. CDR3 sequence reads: CASSSTSHRYNEQFF. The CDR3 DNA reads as TGTGCCAGCAGCTCCACTTCTCACCGCTACAATGAGCAGTTCTTC.

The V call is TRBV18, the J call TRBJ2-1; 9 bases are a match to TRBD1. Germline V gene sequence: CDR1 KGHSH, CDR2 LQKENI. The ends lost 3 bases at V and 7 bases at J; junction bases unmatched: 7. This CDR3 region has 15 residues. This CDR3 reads CASSPRAGTGNEQFF. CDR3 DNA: TGTGCCAGCTCACCTCGAGCCGGGACAGGGAATGAGCAGTTCTTC. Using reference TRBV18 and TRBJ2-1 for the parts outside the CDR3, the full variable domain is NAGVMQNPRHLVRRRGQEARLRCSPMKGHSHVYWYRQLPEEGLKFMVYLQKENIIDESGMPKERFSAEFPKEGPSILRIQQVVRGDSAAYFCASSPRAGTGNEQFFGPGTRLTVL.

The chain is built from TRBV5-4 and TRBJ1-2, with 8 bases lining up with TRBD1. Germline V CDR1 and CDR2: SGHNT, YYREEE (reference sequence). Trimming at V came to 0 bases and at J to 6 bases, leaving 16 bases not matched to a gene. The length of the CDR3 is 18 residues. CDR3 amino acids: CASSLGGQAGPSTNGYTF. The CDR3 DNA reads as TGTGCCAGCAGCTTGGGGGGACAGGCGGGCCCGTCAACAAATGGCTACACCTTC.

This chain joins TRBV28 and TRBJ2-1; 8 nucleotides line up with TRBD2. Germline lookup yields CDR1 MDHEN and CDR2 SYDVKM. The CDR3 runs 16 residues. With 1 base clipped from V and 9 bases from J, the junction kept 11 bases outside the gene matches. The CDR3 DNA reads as TGTGCCAGCAGTTTATTGGCGGCGGGAGGAATGGGTGAGCAGTTCTTC. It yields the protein CASSLLAAGGMGEQFF.

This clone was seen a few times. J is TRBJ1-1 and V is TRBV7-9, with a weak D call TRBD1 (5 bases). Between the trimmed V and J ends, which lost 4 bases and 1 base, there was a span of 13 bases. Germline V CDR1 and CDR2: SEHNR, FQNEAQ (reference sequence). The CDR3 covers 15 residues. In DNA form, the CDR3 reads TGTGCCAGCAGCTCTAGAGACAGAGCGAACACTGAAGCTTTCTTT. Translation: CASSSRDRANTEAFF.

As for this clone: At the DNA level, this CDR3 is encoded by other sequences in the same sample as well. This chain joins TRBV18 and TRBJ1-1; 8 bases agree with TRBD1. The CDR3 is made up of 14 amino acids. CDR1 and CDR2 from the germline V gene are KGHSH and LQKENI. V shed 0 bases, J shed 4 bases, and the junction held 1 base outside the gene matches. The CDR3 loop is CASSPPTGGTEAFF. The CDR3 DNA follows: TGTGCCAGCTCACCACCCACAGGGGGCACTGAAGCTTTCTTT.

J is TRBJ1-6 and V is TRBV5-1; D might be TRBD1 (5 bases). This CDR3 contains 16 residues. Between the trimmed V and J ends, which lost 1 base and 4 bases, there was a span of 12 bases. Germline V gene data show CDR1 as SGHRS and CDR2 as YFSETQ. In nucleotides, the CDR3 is TGCGCCAGCAGCTTGATGAAGACAGAGTATAATTCACCCCTCCACTTT. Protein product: CASSLMKTEYNSPLHF.

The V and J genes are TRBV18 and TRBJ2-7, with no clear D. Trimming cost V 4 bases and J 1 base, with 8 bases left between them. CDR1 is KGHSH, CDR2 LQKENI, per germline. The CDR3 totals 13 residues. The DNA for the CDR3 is TGTGCCAGCTCACTTGGCAGTTCCTACGAGCAGTACTTC. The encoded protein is CASSLGSSYEQYF.

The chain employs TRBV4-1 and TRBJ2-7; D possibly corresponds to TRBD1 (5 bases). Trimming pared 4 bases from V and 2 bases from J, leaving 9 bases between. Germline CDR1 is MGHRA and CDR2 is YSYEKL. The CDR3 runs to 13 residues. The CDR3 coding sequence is TGCGCCAGCAGCCGAGACAGAACCTACGAGCAGTACTTC. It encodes CASSRDRTYEQYF.

CDR3 sequence: CASSLGQGRETQYF. As DNA, the CDR3 is TGCGCCAGCAGCTTGGGGCAGGGCAGGGAGACCCAGTACTTC. This sequence joins TRBV5-1 and TRBJ2-5, with a tentative D call TRBD1 (5 bases). Trimming cost V 0 bases and J 5 bases, with 11 bases left between them. The CDR3 contains 14 residues. In germline, CDR1 is SGHRS, CDR2 YFSETQ.

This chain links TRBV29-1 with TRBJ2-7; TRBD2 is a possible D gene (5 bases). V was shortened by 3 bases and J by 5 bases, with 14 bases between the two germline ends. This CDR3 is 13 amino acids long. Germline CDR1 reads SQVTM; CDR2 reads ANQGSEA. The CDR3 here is CSVDSPPGDEQYF. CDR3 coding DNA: TGCAGCGTTGATTCCCCGCCCGGGGACGAGCAGTACTTC.

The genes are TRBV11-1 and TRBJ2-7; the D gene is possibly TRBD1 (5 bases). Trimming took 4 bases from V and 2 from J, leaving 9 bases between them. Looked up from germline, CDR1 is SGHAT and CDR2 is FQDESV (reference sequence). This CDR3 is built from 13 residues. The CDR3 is CASSWRQPYEQYF. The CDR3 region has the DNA TGTGCCAGCAGCTGGAGACAGCCCTACGAGCAGTACTTC.

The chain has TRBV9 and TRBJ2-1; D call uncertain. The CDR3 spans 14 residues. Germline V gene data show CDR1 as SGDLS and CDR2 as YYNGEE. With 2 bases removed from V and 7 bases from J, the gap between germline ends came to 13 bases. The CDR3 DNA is TGTGCCAGCAGCGTCTTAGGATTCGGGAATGAGCAGTTCTTC. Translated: CASSVLGFGNEQFF.

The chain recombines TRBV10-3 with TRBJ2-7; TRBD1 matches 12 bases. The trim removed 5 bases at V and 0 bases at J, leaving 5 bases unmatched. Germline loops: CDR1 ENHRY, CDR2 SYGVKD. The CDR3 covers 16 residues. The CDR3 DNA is TGTGCCATCAGTCCGGGACAGGGGGCCTCCTCCTACGAGCAGTACTTC. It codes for CAISPGQGASSYEQYF.

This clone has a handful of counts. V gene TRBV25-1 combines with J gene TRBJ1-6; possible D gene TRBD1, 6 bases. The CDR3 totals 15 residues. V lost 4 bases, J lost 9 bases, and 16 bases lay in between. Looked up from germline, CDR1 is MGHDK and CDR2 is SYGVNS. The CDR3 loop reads CASSASTGLRSPLHF. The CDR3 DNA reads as TGTGCCAGCAGTGCCTCGACAGGATTACGTTCACCCCTCCACTTT. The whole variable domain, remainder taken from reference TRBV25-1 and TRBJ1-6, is EADIYQTPRYLVIGTGKKITLECSQTMGHDKMYWYQQDPGMELHLIHYSYGVNSTEKGDLSSESTVSRIRTEHFPLTLESARPSHTSQYLCASSASTGLRSPLHFGNGTRLTVT.

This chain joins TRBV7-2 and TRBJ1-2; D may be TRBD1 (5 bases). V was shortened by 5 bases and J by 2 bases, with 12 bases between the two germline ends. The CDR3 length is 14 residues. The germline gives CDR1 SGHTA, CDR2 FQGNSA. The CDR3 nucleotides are TGTGCCAGCAGCACACCAGGGCTAAACTATGGCTACACCTTC. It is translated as CASSTPGLNYGYTF. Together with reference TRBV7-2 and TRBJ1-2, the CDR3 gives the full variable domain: GAGVSQSPSNKVTEKGKDVELRCDPISGHTALYWYRQSLGQGLEFLIYFQGNSAPDKSGLPSDRFSAERTGGSVSTLTIQRTQQEDSAVYLCASSTPGLNYGYTFGSGTRLTVV.